This passage covers 20 T cell receptor beta chains from one sample sequenced in a study of response to subunit inactivated influenza vaccine. Using its own MiXCR run on the RT-PCR reads, TCRdb lists one record per CDR3 protein. The profile covers hundreds of thousands of distinct CDR3 sequences, with approximately 16% appearing a single time and approximately 3% taken by the ten largest. Specimen: CD4+ T cells sorted from PBMCs, collected around 25 months after vaccination. Every receptor here comes from a man between 50 and 75 years old who received an inactivated influenza vaccine.

The rearrangement joins TRBV30 to TRBJ2-5; D perhaps matches TRBD1 (6 bases). The V and J ends lost 4 bases and 7 bases respectively, with 19 bases between them. The CDR3 extends over 14 amino acids. Germline values: CDR1 GTSNPN, CDR2 SVGIG (reference sequence). The CDR3 loop is CAWKTGLSGGTQYF. The CDR3 DNA reads as TGTGCCTGGAAAACAGGGTTGAGTGGCGGGACCCAGTACTTC.

The chain uses TRBV5-1 and TRBJ2-3, with 16 bases matching TRBD2. V shed 7 bases and J 4 bases; nucleotides not matched to a gene: 9. This CDR3 is built from 17 residues. Germline CDR1 is SGHRS and CDR2 is YFSETQ. DNA for the CDR3: TGCGCCAGCGGATCCGGGACTAGCGGGAGGGCATCAGATACGCAGTATTTT. This gives the protein CASGSGTSGRASDTQYF.

The V call is TRBV12-3 or TRBV12-4, the J call TRBJ1-1; D is unclear. The CDR3 covers 13 residues. V lost 5 bases, J lost 6 bases, and 13 bases lay in between. DNA for the CDR3: TGTGCCAGCAGTCCCAGGCGGAAGGCTGAAGCTTTCTTT. It yields the protein CASSPRRKAEAFF.

The chain carries TRBV6-1 and TRBJ2-2; 9 nucleotides match TRBD2. CDR1 and CDR2 (germline): MNHNS, SASEGT. Trimming cost V 6 bases and J 5 bases; bases outside gene matches: 7. The CDR3 consists of 15 residues. The CDR3 nucleotides read TGTGCCAGCAGCCCCATAGCGGGGGTTACCGGGGAGCTGTTTTTT. Its translation: CASSPIAGVTGELFF.

The rearrangement joins TRBV12-3 or TRBV12-4 to TRBJ1-5; 11 bases fit TRBD1. The CDR3 covers 21 residues. Losses at the gene ends were 1 base for V and 0 bases for J; bases not matched to a gene: 14. Written as DNA, the CDR3 is TGTGCCAGCAGTTTAGGCGGTGGTGGGACAGGGGGACCCTATAGCAATCAGCCCCAGCATTTT. Protein: CASSLGGGGTGGPYSNQPQHF.

V gene TRBV7-9 combines with J gene TRBJ1-1; 12 bases are a match to TRBD1. Losses at the gene ends were 0 bases for V and 8 bases for J; bases not matched to a gene: 4. CDR3 length: 15 amino acids. Germline assignment: CDR1 SEHNR and CDR2 FQNEAQ (reference sequence). The CDR3 DNA reads as TGTGCCAGCAGCTTAGCTTTGGGACAGGGGGCGGAAGCTTTCTTT. Translation: CASSLALGQGAEAFF.

This chain uses TRBV7-2 with TRBJ1-4; TRBD1 is a possible D gene (5 bases). Deletions cut 4 bases from V and 10 bases from J, with 16 bases between. The CDR3 runs to 14 residues. Germline V CDR1 and CDR2: SGHTA, FQGNSA. For the CDR3, the DNA is TGTGCCAGCAGCTGGACCGGCCGCGGGGCAAAACTGTTTTTT. Protein product: CASSWTGRGAKLFF. The variable domain in full, with the rest retrieved from reference TRBV7-2 and TRBJ1-4, is GAGVSQSPSNKVTEKGKDVELRCDPISGHTALYWYRQSLGQGLEFLIYFQGNSAPDKSGLPSDRFSAERTGGSVSTLTIQRTQQEDSAVYLCASSWTGRGAKLFFGSGTQLSVL.

This chain links TRBV20-1 with TRBJ2-1; 12 bases line up with TRBD2. V was pared by 6 bases and J by 8 bases, with 8 bases of the junction left unmatched. The germline gives CDR1 DFQATT, CDR2 SNEGSKA (reference sequence). CDR3 length: 14 amino acids. CDR3 bases: TGCAGTGCGCTAGCGGGGGGGCCTTGGGATGAGCAGTTCTTC. Protein product: CSALAGGPWDEQFF.

The chain uses TRBV6-5 and TRBJ2-5; the D call may be TRBD1 or TRBD2 (5 bases each). Germline CDR1 reads MNHEY; CDR2 reads SVGAGI. V gave up 4 bases and J gave up 5 bases, with 17 bases separating them. The length of the CDR3 is 15 residues. The CDR3 nucleotides read TGTGCCAGCAGTTCCGCGGTAGGGACCCGGGAGACCCAGTACTTC. Amino acid sequence: CASSSAVGTRETQYF.

This clonotype came up many times. The chain joins TRBV4-3 to TRBJ2-3; D tentatively fits TRBD1 or TRBD2 (5 bases each). The CDR3 length is 17 residues. Germline-derived CDR1 and CDR2 are LGHNA and YSLEER. Trimming pared 0 bases from V and 0 bases from J, leaving 13 bases between. CDR3 sequence (DNA): TGCGCCAGCAGCCAAGATTGGTCCGGGGCTAGCACAGATACGCAGTATTTT. This gives the protein CASSQDWSGASTDTQYF.

The chain uses TRBV20-1 and TRBJ1-5; D remains unclear. Trimming left V 1 base short and J 7 bases short, with 8 bases between. The CDR3 totals 12 residues. CDR1 is DFQATT, CDR2 SNEGSKA, per germline (reference sequence). CDR3 sequence (DNA): TGCAGTGCTAGAGGAGGTAGGCAGCCCCAGCATTTT. It translates to CSARGGRQPQHF.

The chain links TRBV29-1 to TRBJ2-1, with D unclear. The germline V gene encodes CDR1 SQVTM and CDR2 ANQGSEA. The CDR3 runs 11 residues. V was clipped by 2 bases and J by 7 bases, with 6 bases between them. Here the CDR3 DNA reads TGCAGCGTTGAATCGGGTAATGAGCAGTTCTTC. Translation gives CSVESGNEQFF.

There are a few counts of this clonotype. This chain connects TRBV18 to TRBJ2-5, with TRBD2 matching 10 bases. V was clipped by 6 bases and J by 4 bases; unmatched bases: 8. Germline values: CDR1 KGHSH, CDR2 LQKENI. The CDR3 is made up of 15 amino acids. The DNA for the CDR3 is TGTGCCAGCTCGCCTACTAGCGGGGTTGGAGAGACCCAGTACTTC. It is translated as CASSPTSGVGETQYF.

This clonotype was recorded many times. CDR3 protein: CASSRQGATNEKLFF. CDR3 coding DNA: TGTGCCAGCAGCCGACAGGGGGCTACTAATGAAAAACTGTTTTTT. V is TRBV6-1 and J is TRBJ1-4; TRBD1 matches at 10 bases. Germline V gene data show CDR1 as MNHNS and CDR2 as SASEGT. The J segment lost 2 bases and the V segment lost 6 bases, leaving 3 bases of the junction unmatched. The CDR3 has 15 amino acids.

This clonotype turned up a few times. V usage is TRBV3-1 and J usage is TRBJ2-1; tentatively, D is TRBD2 (5 bases). This CDR3 has 14 residues. CDR1 is LGHDT and CDR2 is YNNKEL in the germline V gene (reference sequence). The germline V and J ends were trimmed by 4 bases and 6 bases, with 13 bases remaining between them. The CDR3 spells CASSRDYPRNEQFF. The CDR3 DNA is TGTGCCAGCAGCCGAGACTATCCTCGCAATGAGCAGTTCTTC.

This clonotype has ten or more counts. The rearrangement uses TRBV6-5 and TRBJ1-5; 7 bases fit TRBD1. The V gene's germline CDR1 is MNHEY and CDR2 SVGAGI. Trimming removed 6 bases from V and 4 bases from J; junction bases left unmatched: 0. The length of the CDR3 is 12 residues. CDR3 DNA: TGTGCCAGCAGACAGGGGAATCAGCCCCAGCATTTT. Protein sequence: CASRQGNQPQHF.

CDR3 coding DNA: TGCGCCAGCAGCCAAGAGATGGGTTCACCCCTCCACTTT. Translated, it gives CASSQEMGSPLHF. The gene calls are TRBV4-3 and TRBJ1-6; no reliable D call. V was clipped by 0 bases and J by 9 bases, with 6 bases between them. This CDR3 is built from 13 residues. Germline values: CDR1 LGHNA, CDR2 YSLEER.

This clonotype came up many times. A junction end diverges from the germline sequence, so it may reflect a read error. This chain joins TRBV5-1 and TRBJ2-7, with 9 bases aligning to TRBD1. The CDR3 extends over 15 amino acids. Germline V gives CDR1 SGHRS, CDR2 YFSETQ. The chain's CDR3 is CASSLVGTGPYEQYF. The CDR3 DNA reads as TGTGCCAGCAGCTTAGTGGGGACAGGGCCCTACGAGCAGTACTTC.

This rearrangement joins TRBV5-1 to TRBJ2-7, with 10 bases lining up with TRBD2. The germline gives CDR1 SGHRS, CDR2 YFSETQ. J lost 4 bases, V lost 0 bases, and 4 bases had no gene match. The CDR3 contains 15 residues. The CDR3: CASSLERGGQYEQYF. CDR3 DNA: TGCGCCAGCAGCTTGGAGCGGGGGGGCCAATACGAGCAGTACTTC.

The sample holds a few counts of this clonotype. The chain employs TRBV6-2 or TRBV6-3 and TRBJ2-7, with TRBD1 matching 9 bases. The CDR3 totals 16 residues. Germline CDR1 MNHEY, CDR2 SVGEGT. The ends lost 7 bases at V and 7 bases at J; junction bases unmatched: 17. CDR3 coding DNA: TGTGCCAGCATCTCCGTTCGGGGGACAGGGACAATTGAGCAGTACTTC. This encodes CASISVRGTGTIEQYF.